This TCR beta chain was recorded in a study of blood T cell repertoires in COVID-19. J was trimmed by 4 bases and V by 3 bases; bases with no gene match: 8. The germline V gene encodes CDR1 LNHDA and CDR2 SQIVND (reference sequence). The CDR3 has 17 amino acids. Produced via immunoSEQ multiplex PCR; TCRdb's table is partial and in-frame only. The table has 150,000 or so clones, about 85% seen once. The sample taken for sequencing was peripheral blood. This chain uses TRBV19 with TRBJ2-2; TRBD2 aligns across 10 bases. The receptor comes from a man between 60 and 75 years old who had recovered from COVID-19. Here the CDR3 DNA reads TGTGCCAGTAGTATCCAGCGGGGGGGCCTGAGCACCGGGGAGCTGTTTTTT. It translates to CASSIQRGGLSTGELFF.